The clone carrying this T cell receptor beta chain has a single count. TCRdb's table, derived via immunoSEQ multiplex PCR, lists solely in-frame clones and lacks some. The table lists about 61,000 clones, roughly nine tenths of them singletons, with roughly 20% in the top ten. This CDR3 comprises 15 residues. V dropped 5 bases and J dropped 5; count of bases not matched to a gene: 10. Germline-derived CDR1 and CDR2 are MNHEY and SMNVEV (reference sequence). This entry belongs to a study of OX40 agonist ivuxolimab in advanced cancers. This TCR came from an adult with an advanced solid tumor such as melanoma, head and neck, liver or kidney cancer. The rearrangement links TRBV27 to TRBJ2-7; 9 nucleotides align to TRBD2. The sequencing used CD4+ or CD8+ T cells sorted from blood, collected in a trial of the OX40 agonist ivuxolimab. The CDR3 DNA reads TGTGCCAGCAGTCCGACCGCACCTAGCGGGGACGAGCAGTACTTC. As protein: CASSPTAPSGDEQYF.